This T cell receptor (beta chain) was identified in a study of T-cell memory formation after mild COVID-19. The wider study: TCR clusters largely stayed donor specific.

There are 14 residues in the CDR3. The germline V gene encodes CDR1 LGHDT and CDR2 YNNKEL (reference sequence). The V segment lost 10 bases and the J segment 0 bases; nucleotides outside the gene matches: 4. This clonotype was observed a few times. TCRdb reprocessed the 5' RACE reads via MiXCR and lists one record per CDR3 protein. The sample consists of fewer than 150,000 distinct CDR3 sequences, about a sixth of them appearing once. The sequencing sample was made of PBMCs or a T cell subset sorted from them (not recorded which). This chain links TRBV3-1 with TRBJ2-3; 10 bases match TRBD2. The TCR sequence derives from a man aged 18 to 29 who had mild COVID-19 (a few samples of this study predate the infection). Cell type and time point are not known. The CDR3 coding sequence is TGTGCCACCCTAGCGGGGGTTAGCACAGATACGCAGTATTTT. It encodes CATLAGVSTDTQYF.